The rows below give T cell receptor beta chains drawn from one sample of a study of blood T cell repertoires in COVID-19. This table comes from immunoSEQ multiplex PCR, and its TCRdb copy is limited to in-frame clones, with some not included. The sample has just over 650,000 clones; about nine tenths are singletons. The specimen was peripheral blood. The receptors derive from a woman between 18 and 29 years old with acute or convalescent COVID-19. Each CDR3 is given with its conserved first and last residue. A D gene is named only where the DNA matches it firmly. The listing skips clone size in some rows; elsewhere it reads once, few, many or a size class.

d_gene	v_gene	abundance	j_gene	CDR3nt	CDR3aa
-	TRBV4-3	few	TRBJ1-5	TGCGCCAGCAGCCAAGATCGGGAGGGGTACGGGCAAAATCAGCCCCAGCATTTT	CASSQDREGYGQNQPQHF
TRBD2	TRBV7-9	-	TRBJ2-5	TGTGCCAGCAGCCGTAGCGGGGGGTCCCAAGAGACCCAGTACTTC	CASSRSGGSQETQYF
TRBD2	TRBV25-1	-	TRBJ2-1	TGTGCCAGCAGCGGGAGGGGGGGCCAGATCAATGAGCAGTTCTTC	CASSGRGGQINEQFF
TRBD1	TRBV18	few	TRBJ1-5	TGTGCCAGCTCACGAACGGCCGGGACAGGTTTACATAGCAATCAGCCCCAGCATTTT	CASSRTAGTGLHSNQPQHF
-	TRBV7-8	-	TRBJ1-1	TGTGCCAGCAGCTTACGACAAGCCAACACTGAAGCTTTCTTT	CASSLRQANTEAFF
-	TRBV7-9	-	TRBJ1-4	TGTGCCAGCACCCGGACAGAAGAAAAACTGTTTTTT	CASTRTEEKLFF
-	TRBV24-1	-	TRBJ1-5	TGTGCCACCAGTGATTCTTCCGGGGACATTAATCAGCCCCAGCATTTT	CATSDSSGDINQPQHF
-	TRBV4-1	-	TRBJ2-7	TGCGCCAGCAGCCACCTACGGGCCGGAGGCCTCTACGAGCAGTACTTC	CASSHLRAGGLYEQYF
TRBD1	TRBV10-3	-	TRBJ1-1	TGTGCCAGCAGACAGGGATTCAACACTGAAGCTTTCTTT	CASRQGFNTEAFF
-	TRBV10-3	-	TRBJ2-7	TGTGCCATCAGGCGTCAGGGGCGGATCGAGCAGTACTTC	CAIRRQGRIEQYF
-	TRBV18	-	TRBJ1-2	TGTGCCAGCGCAGCCTCGGGAACTAACTATGGCTACACCTTC	CASAASGTNYGYTF
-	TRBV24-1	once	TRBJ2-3	TGTGCCACCAGTCAACAGGGCGGACCCCTAACTAGCACAGATACGCAGTATTTT	CATSQQGGPLTSTDTQYF
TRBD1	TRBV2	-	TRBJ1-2	TGTGCCAGCAGTCTTCCGGGACAGGGCTATGGCTACACCTTC	CASSLPGQGYGYTF
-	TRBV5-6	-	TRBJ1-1	TGTGCCAGCAGCTTGGGTAGCAGGAACACTGAAGCTTTCTTT	CASSLGSRNTEAFF
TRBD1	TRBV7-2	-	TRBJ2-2	TGTGCCAGCAGCGGCTACGGGACAGGAAACACCGGGGAGCTGTTTTTT	CASSGYGTGNTGELFF
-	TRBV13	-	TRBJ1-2	TGTGCCAGCAGCTTACGCGGTGGCTACACCTTC	CASSLRGGYTF
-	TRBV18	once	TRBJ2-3	TGTGCCAGCTCACTTCAGGGGATTCTCACAGATACGCAGTATTTT	CASSLQGILTDTQYF
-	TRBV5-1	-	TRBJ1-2	TGCGCCAGCAATTATGGACAAGACACTTTCTTC	CASNYGQDTFF
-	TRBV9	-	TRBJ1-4	TGTGCCAGCAGCAACTTGGGGGGGCAGGGTGAAAAACTGTTTTTT	CASSNLGGQGEKLFF
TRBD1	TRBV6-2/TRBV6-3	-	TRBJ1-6	TGTGCCAGCAGTTACCGACCGGGACAGCAAAGCTCCTATAATTCACCCCTCCACTTT	CASSYRPGQQSSYNSPLHF
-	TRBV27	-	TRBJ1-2	TGTGCCAGCAGTTTAGGAGCGGGATCCTCGGGCTACACCTTC	CASSLGAGSSGYTF
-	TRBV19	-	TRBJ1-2	TGTGCCAGTACCCACCTGATGGGGGGGAAGTATGGCTACACCTTC	CASTHLMGGKYGYTF
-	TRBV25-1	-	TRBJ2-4	TGTGCCAGCACCGAGACAGGTTTGGGGAAAAACATTCAGTACTTC	CASTETGLGKNIQYF
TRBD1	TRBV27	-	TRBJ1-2	TGTGCCAGCAGTCCAATAACGACAGGGAAGAACCATGGCTACACCTTC	CASSPITTGKNHGYTF
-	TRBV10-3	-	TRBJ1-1	TGTGCCATAAGGGGGAAAAACACTGAAGCTTTCTTT	CAIRGKNTEAFF
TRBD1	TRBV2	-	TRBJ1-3	TGTGCCAGCACACAGGGGGCTGGAAACACCATATATTTT	CASTQGAGNTIYF
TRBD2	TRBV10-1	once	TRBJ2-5	TGCGCCAGCAGTGATATCCTTATAGCGGGGGGACACCAAGAGACCCAGTACTTC	CASSDILIAGGHQETQYF
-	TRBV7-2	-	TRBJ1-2	TGTGCCACTAATCGGAGGGAGACTATCGGCTACACCTTC	CATNRRETIGYTF
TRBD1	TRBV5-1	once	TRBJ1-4	TGCGCCAGCAGCAAGGGACAGGGGGCGACGGATGAAAAACTGTTTTTT	CASSKGQGATDEKLFF
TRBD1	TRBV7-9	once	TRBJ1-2	TGTGCCAGCAGCTCCCCCGGGACAGGGGATTATGGCTACACCTTC	CASSSPGTGDYGYTF
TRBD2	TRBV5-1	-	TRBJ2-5	TGCGCCAGCAGCTCCGGGACTAGCGGGGGACCGTACCAAGAGACCCAGTACTTC	CASSSGTSGGPYQETQYF
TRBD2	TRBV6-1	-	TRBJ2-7	TGTGCCAGCAGTGAAGCTTTGGCGGGAGTCGAGCAGTACTTC	CASSEALAGVEQYF
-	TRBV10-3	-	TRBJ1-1	TGTGCCATCAGTGAGTCGACTCCAGCTTTCTTT	CAISESTPAFF
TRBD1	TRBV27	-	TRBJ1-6	TGTGCCAGCAGTTCCAAGGGGGCGGGTAATTCACCCCTCCACTTT	CASSSKGAGNSPLHF
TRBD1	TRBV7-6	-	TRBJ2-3	TGTGCCACGGGACAGGGCACAGATACGCAGTATTTT	CATGQGTDTQYF
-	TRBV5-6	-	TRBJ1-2	TGTGCCAGCAGCTTGGGCTACAGGGCTGGCTACACCTTC	CASSLGYRAGYTF
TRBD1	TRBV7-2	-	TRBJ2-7	TGTGCCAGCAGCTTTGGACAGGGGCCACCAACCAAGTACGAGCAGTACTTC	CASSFGQGPPTKYEQYF
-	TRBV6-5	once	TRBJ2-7	TGTGCCAGCAGTTACTCTTCAGGGTCGACCTACGAGCAGTACTTC	CASSYSSGSTYEQYF
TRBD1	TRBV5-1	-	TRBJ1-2	TGCGCCAGCAGCAACTGGGACAGGGGGCTCTTAGGCTACACCTTC	CASSNWDRGLLGYTF
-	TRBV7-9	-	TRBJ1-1	TGTGCCAGCAGCTTATCCGCCGGGGGGGTGGAAGCTTTCTTT	CASSLSAGGVEAFF
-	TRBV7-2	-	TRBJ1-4	TGTGCCAGCAGCCCGGTAGGGGGGGGGAATGAAAAACTGTTTTTT	CASSPVGGGNEKLFF
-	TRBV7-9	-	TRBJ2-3	TGTGCCAGCAGCTTCCCCGGACAAGATACGCAGTATTTT	CASSFPGQDTQYF
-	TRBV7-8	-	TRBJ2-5	TGTGCCAGGTGGAGGGGGGGGGTTCACCGGACCCAGTACTTC	CARWRGGVHRTQYF
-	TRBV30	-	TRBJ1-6	TGTGCCTGGACGGCAGGGTATAATTCACCCCTCCACTTT	CAWTAGYNSPLHF
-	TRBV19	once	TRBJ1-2	TGTGCCAGTAGTATGGGTGTAGCCCCAGGGGGCTACACCTTC	CASSMGVAPGGYTF
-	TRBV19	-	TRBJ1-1	TGTGCCAGTACCTCCAGTGGTGCCAGTAGTATCTGGGCAATCCGGGACAAGAACACTGAAGCTTTCTTT	CASTSSGASSIWAIRDKNTEAFF
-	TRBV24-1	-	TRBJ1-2	TGTGCCACCAGTGCCGCCGTCAGGGGCGGCTATGGCTACACCTTC	CATSAAVRGGYGYTF
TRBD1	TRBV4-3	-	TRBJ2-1	TGCGCCAGCAGCCAACGATCGAGGGGGCAGCAGGGTCCGAATGAGCAGTTCTTC	CASSQRSRGQQGPNEQFF
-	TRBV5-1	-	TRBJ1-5	TGCGCCAGCAGCTTGTCGGAGGGGTTGGGTCAGCCCCAGCATTTT	CASSLSEGLGQPQHF
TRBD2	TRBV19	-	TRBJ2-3	TGTGCCAGTAGTATATTGGGCGGGAGCACTAGCACAGATACGCAGTATTTT	CASSILGGSTSTDTQYF
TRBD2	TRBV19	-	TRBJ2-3	TGTGCCAGTAGCGAAATAGCGGGGGGCACGCAGTATTTT	CASSEIAGGTQYF
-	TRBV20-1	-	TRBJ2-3	TGCAGTGCCCTATACAGGGAAACGCAGTATTTT	CSALYRETQYF
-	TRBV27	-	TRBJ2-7	TGTGCCAGCAGTTTCGGGGGGCGGTCCTACGAGCAGTACTTC	CASSFGGRSYEQYF